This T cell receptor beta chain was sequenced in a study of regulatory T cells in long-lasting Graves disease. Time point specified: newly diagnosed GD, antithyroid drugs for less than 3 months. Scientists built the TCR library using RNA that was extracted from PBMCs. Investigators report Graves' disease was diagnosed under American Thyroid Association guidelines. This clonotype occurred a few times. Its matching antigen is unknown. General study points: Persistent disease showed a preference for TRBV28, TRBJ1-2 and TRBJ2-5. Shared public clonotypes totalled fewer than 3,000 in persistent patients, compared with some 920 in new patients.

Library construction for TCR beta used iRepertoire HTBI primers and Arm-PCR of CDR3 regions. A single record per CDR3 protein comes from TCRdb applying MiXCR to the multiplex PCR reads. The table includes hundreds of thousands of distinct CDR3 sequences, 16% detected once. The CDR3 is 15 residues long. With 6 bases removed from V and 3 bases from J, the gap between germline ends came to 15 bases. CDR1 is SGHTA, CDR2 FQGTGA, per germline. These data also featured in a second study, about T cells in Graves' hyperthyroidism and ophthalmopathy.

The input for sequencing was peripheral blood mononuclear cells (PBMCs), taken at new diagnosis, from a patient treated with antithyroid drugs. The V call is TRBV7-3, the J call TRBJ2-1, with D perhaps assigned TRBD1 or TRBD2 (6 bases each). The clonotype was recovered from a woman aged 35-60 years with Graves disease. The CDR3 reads CASSPPGASYNEQFF. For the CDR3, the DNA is TGTGCCAGCAGTCCCCCGGGGGCCAGCTACAATGAGCAGTTCTTC.